This T cell receptor beta chain was sequenced for a study of OX40 agonist ivuxolimab in advanced cancers. Study findings and constraints: Clonal expansion among partial responders at 0.1-3.0 mg/kg ranked near the lowest.

Sequencing used immunoSEQ multiplex PCR; TCRdb keeps in-frame clones, though not all of them. The sample lists some 67,000 clones; roughly 84% were seen once. Germline assignment: CDR1 MNHNS and CDR2 SASEGT. Trimming stripped 8 bases from V and 7 bases from J, with 21 bases between. The CDR3 covers 15 residues. Systemic immunosuppression or autoimmune disease history was grounds to exclude patients. In the case of this clone: The antigen remains unidentified.

The sample was CD4+ or CD8+ T cells sorted from blood, taken in a trial of the OX40 agonist ivuxolimab. This chain links TRBV6-1 with TRBJ1-5; the D gene is possibly TRBD1 (6 bases). The TCR comes from an adult with an advanced solid tumor such as melanoma, head and neck, liver or kidney cancer. CDR3 amino acids: CASAPQTGTGQPQHF. Here the CDR3 DNA reads TGTGCCAGCGCTCCACAAACAGGGACCGGCCAGCCCCAGCATTTT.